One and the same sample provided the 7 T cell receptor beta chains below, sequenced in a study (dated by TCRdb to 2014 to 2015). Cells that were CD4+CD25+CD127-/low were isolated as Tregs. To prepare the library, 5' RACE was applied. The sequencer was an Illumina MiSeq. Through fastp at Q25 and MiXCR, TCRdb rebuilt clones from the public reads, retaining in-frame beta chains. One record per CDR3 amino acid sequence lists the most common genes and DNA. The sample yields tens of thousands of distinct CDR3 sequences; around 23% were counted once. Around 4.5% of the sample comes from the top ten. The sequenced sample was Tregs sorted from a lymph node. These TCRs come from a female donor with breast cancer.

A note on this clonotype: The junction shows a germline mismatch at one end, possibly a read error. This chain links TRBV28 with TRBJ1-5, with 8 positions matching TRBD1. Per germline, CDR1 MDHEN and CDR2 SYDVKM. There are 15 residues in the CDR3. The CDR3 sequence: CAGSKSRGLNQPQHF. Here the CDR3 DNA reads TGTGCCGGCAGTAAGTCCAGGGGGCTGAATCAGCCCCAGCATTTT.

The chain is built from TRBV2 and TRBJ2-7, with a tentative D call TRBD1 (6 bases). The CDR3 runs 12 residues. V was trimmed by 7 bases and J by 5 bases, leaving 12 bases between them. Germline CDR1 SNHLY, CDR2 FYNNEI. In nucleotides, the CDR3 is TGTGCCAGCAAGGACAGATTAGACGAGCAGTACTTC. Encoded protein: CASKDRLDEQYF.

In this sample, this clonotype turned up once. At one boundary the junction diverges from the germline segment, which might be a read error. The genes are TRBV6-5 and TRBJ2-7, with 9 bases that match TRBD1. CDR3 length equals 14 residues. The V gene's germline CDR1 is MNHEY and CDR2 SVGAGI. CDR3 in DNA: TGTGCCTGCAGAACGACAGGGGGGTCCTACGAGCAGTACTTC. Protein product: CACRTTGGSYEQYF.

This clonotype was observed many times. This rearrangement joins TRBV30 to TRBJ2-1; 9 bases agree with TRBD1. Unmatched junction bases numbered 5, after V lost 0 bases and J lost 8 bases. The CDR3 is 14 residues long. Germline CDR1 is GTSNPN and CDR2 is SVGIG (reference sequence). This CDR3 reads CAWSVGTGTDEQFF. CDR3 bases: TGTGCCTGGAGTGTCGGGACAGGGACCGATGAGCAGTTCTTC.

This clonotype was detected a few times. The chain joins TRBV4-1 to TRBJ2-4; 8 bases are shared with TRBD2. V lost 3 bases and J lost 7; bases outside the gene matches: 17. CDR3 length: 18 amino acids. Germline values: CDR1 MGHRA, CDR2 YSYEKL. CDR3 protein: CASSHTGTSKTIGNIQYF. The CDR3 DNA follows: TGCGCCAGCAGCCACACCGGGACTAGTAAGACTATCGGGAACATTCAGTACTTC.

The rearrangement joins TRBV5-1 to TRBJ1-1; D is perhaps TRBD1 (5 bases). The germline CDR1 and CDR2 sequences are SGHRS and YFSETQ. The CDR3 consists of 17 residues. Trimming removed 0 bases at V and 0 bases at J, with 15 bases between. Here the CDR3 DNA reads TGCGCCAGCAGCTTGGACCGGCTGGGACCGTTGAACACTGAAGCTTTCTTT. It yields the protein CASSLDRLGPLNTEAFF.

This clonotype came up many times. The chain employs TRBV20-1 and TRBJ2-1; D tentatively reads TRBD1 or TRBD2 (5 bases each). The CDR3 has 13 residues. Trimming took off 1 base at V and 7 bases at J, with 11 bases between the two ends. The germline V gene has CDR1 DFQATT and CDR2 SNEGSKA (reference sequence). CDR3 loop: CSARGDGLNEQFF. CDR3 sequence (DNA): TGCAGTGCTAGAGGGGACGGCTTAAATGAGCAGTTCTTC.